These 23 T cell receptor beta chains share one sample of origin, sequenced in a study of blood T cell repertoires in COVID-19. Data came from immunoSEQ multiplex PCR; TCRdb stores just in-frame clones and leaves some out. In the table there are about 380,000 clones, 88% of which are singletons. The sample comprised PBMCs or T cells enriched from blood (not recorded which). All receptors derive from a woman between 18 and 29 years old who had recovered from COVID-19.

The rearrangement uses TRBV6-2 or TRBV6-3 and TRBJ2-3; no clear D. Trimming took off 2 bases at V and 2 bases at J, with 5 bases between the two ends. The length of the CDR3 is 13 residues. In germline, CDR1 is MNHEY, CDR2 SVGEGT. The CDR3 here is CASSYPPTDTQYF. Written as DNA, the CDR3 is TGTGCCAGCAGTTACCCTCCCACAGATACGCAGTATTTT.

The rearrangement uses TRBV6-6 and TRBJ1-2, with 9 nucleotides matching TRBD1. The V gene's germline CDR1 is MNHNY and CDR2 SVGAGI (reference sequence). The CDR3 has 14 residues. The trim removed 4 bases at V and 3 bases at J, leaving 3 bases unmatched. The CDR3 reads CASSLQGADYGYTF. In nucleotides, the CDR3 is TGTGCCAGCAGTTTACAGGGGGCAGACTATGGCTACACCTTC.

This chain connects TRBV5-1 to TRBJ1-1, with a possible D match to TRBD1 (5 bases). Trimming took 3 bases from V and 1 from J, leaving 13 bases between them. Germline V CDR1 and CDR2: SGHRS, YFSETQ. CDR3 length: 15 residues. CDR3: CASSSAGLTNTEAFF. In nucleotides, the CDR3 is TGCGCCAGCAGCTCCGCGGGACTCACGAACACTGAAGCTTTCTTT.

In regard to this clone: Other DNA sequences from this sample encode an identical CDR3 as well. The rearrangement links TRBV19 to TRBJ1-1; 8 nucleotides line up with TRBD1. The CDR3 spans 14 residues. The germline CDR1 and CDR2 sequences are LNHDA and SQIVND (reference sequence). V shed 4 bases and J 0 bases; nucleotides not matched to a gene: 1. CDR3 in DNA: TGTGCCAGTAGTAGACAGGGGTTGAACACTGAAGCTTTCTTT. Translated, it gives CASSRQGLNTEAFF.

V is TRBV28 and J is TRBJ1-5; TRBD1 is a possible D gene (6 bases). V lost 5 bases and J 5 bases, leaving 13 bases between the germline ends. Per germline, CDR1 MDHEN and CDR2 SYDVKM. This CDR3 is built from 14 residues. This CDR3 is CASSPRTAYQPQHF. CDR3 coding DNA: TGTGCCAGCAGTCCCCGGACAGCTTATCAGCCCCAGCATTTT. Drawing the rest from reference TRBV28 and TRBJ1-5, the complete variable domain is DVKVTQSSRYLVKRTGEKVFLECVQDMDHENMFWYRQDPGLGLRLIYFSYDVKMKEKGDIPEGYSVSREKKERFSLILESASTNQTSMYLCASSPRTAYQPQHFGDGTRLSIL.

The chain couples TRBV27 to TRBJ2-7; 7 nucleotides match TRBD1. This CDR3 comprises 15 residues. Looked up from germline, CDR1 is MNHEY and CDR2 is SMNVEV (reference sequence). Trimming removed 3 bases from V and 2 bases from J; junction bases left unmatched: 7. The CDR3 nucleotides read TGTGCCAGCAGTTTTAAGACAGGGAGCACCTACGAGCAGTACTTC. Translated: CASSFKTGSTYEQYF.

The chain uses TRBV7-2 and TRBJ1-1; 8 nucleotides line up with TRBD1. This CDR3 is built from 14 residues. Germline CDR1 SGHTA, CDR2 FQGNSA. V was pared by 5 bases and J by 6 bases, with 8 bases of the junction left unmatched. CDR3 coding DNA: TGTGCCAGCAGCGCCTGGGACAGGAGGCCTGAAGCTTTCTTT. Amino acids: CASSAWDRRPEAFF.

This clone occurred a few times. The gene calls are TRBV6-5 and TRBJ2-2, with 8 bases identical to TRBD2. Germline CDR1 is MNHEY and CDR2 is SVGAGI. J lost 1 base, V lost 6 bases, and 4 bases had no gene match. The CDR3 runs 15 residues. CDR3 sequence: CASSESGGNTGELFF. DNA for the CDR3: TGTGCCAGCAGCGAGAGCGGGGGGAACACCGGGGAGCTGTTTTTT.

The chain couples TRBV19 to TRBJ1-5; a possible D gene is TRBD1 (6 bases). Per the germline V gene, CDR1 is LNHDA and CDR2 is SQIVND (reference sequence). V gave up 1 base and J gave up 8 bases, with 15 bases separating them. The CDR3 loop spans 15 amino acids. CDR3 region: CASSIATGGLKPQHF. For the CDR3, the DNA is TGTGCCAGTAGTATAGCGACAGGCGGCCTTAAGCCCCAGCATTTT. Filled out from reference TRBV19 and TRBJ1-5, the complete variable domain reads DGGITQSPKYLFRKEGQNVTLSCEQNLNHDAMYWYRQDPGQGLRLIYYSQIVNDFQKGDIAEGYSVSREKKESFPLTVTSAQKNPTAFYLCASSIATGGLKPQHFGDGTRLSIL.

This clone was picked up one time. Additional DNA sequences in this sample encode the identical CDR3. V usage is TRBV5-1 and J usage is TRBJ2-7; 9 positions agree with TRBD1. The V segment lost 2 bases and the J segment 3 bases; nucleotides outside the gene matches: 3. Per the germline V gene, CDR1 is SGHRS and CDR2 is YFSETQ. The CDR3 has 14 residues. The CDR3 here is CASSLGQGSYEQYF. The CDR3 DNA follows: TGCGCCAGCAGCTTAGGACAGGGGAGCTACGAGCAGTACTTC.

This rearrangement joins TRBV6-2 or TRBV6-3 to TRBJ2-1; no clear D. Trimming pared 6 bases from V and 0 bases from J, leaving 15 bases between. The length of the CDR3 is 16 residues. CDR1 is MNHEY, CDR2 SVGEGT, per germline. CDR3 sequence (DNA): TGTGCCAGCAGCCGACTTTTTCATCCCTCCTACAATGAGCAGTTCTTC. It encodes CASSRLFHPSYNEQFF.

This clone was recorded once. The V and J genes are TRBV7-9 and TRBJ1-1; D unresolved. Trimming took 3 bases from V and 5 from J, leaving 13 bases between them. The CDR3 totals 14 residues. In germline, CDR1 is SEHNR, CDR2 FQNEAQ (reference sequence). CDR3 region: CASSFGRENTEAFF. As DNA, the CDR3 is TGTGCCAGCAGCTTCGGGCGGGAGAATACTGAAGCTTTCTTT.

V gene TRBV19 combines with J gene TRBJ1-1; 7 bases align to TRBD1. Germline loops: CDR1 LNHDA, CDR2 SQIVND (reference sequence). V shed 7 bases and J 2 bases; nucleotides not matched to a gene: 4. This CDR3 is built from 13 residues. In DNA, the CDR3 is TGTGCCAGTAAGACAGGGCCTAACACTGAAGCTTTCTTT. It encodes CASKTGPNTEAFF.

The chain combines TRBV2 with TRBJ2-5, with 11 bases fitting TRBD2. The V gene's germline CDR1 is SNHLY and CDR2 FYNNEI. The CDR3 length is 16 residues. Germline trimming cut 3 bases from V and 2 bases from J; bases unmatched to any gene: 5. DNA for the CDR3: TGTGCCAGCAGTGAGGGTCTAGCGGGGGGACAAGAGACCCAGTACTTC. Its protein product is CASSEGLAGGQETQYF.

This clone was seen once. This rearrangement joins TRBV6-6 to TRBJ2-5; the D gene is possibly TRBD1 (5 bases). The V gene lost 4 bases and the J gene lost 0 bases, with 9 bases spanning the gap. Germline lookup yields CDR1 MNHNY and CDR2 SVGAGI (reference sequence). The CDR3 has 14 amino acids. CDR3 residues: CASSSPGYQETQYF. The CDR3 DNA reads as TGTGCCAGCAGTTCTCCAGGGTACCAAGAGACCCAGTACTTC.

In this sample, this clone turned up once. The CDR3 DNA reads as TGCGCCAGCAGCCCTTTGGGAGGGAGAAAGAACACTGAAGCTTTCTTT. It is translated as CASSPLGGRKNTEAFF. The V call is TRBV5-1, the J call TRBJ1-1; D not certain. Germline lookup yields CDR1 SGHRS and CDR2 YFSETQ. The CDR3 runs to 16 residues. V was pared by 4 bases and J by 1 base, with 17 bases between.

The gene calls are TRBV2 and TRBJ1-3; D may be TRBD1 (5 bases). V was trimmed by 3 bases and J by 7 bases, leaving 10 bases between them. The CDR3 consists of 13 residues. Germline V gene data show CDR1 as SNHLY and CDR2 as FYNNEI. In DNA, the CDR3 is TGTGCCAGCAGTGAGGCAGGGAGGAACACCATATATTTT. Translating gives CASSEAGRNTIYF.

This clone was counted a single time. This chain uses TRBV15 with TRBJ2-7; 7 bases line up with TRBD2. V dropped 3 bases and J dropped 1; count of bases not matched to a gene: 6. Germline V lookup: CDR1 LNHNV, CDR2 YYDKDF (reference sequence). The CDR3 length is 15 residues. The CDR3: CATSRFRGDSYEQYF. The CDR3 region has the DNA TGTGCCACCAGCAGGTTCCGGGGGGATTCCTACGAGCAGTACTTC.

The J gene is TRBJ2-2, the V gene TRBV7-6; D not resolved. Germline loops: CDR1 SGHVS, CDR2 FNYEAQ. There are 11 residues in the CDR3. The V and J ends lost 2 bases and 7 bases respectively, with 2 bases between them. CDR3 bases: TGTGCCAGCAGCTTATACGGGGAGCTGTTTTTT. This sequence encodes CASSLYGELFF.

The chain carries TRBV11-3 and TRBJ1-1; tentatively, D is TRBD1 (5 bases). Trimming left V 6 bases short and J 6 bases short, with 8 bases between. The CDR3 runs 11 residues. Looked up from germline, CDR1 is SGHNT and CDR2 is YENEEA. DNA of the CDR3: TGTGCCAGCAGTAGGGGCGCTGAAGCTTTCTTT. This encodes CASSRGAEAFF.

In nucleotides, the CDR3 is TGTGCCAGTAGTCGGACAGGGTTAACCTATAGCAATCAGCCCCAGCATTTT. Its translation: CASSRTGLTYSNQPQHF. The chain combines TRBV19 with TRBJ1-5, with TRBD1 matching over 8 bases. V shed 5 bases, J shed 0 bases, and the junction held 9 bases outside the gene matches. Germline values: CDR1 LNHDA, CDR2 SQIVND (reference sequence). The CDR3 is 17 residues long. Variable domain in full (rest from reference TRBV19 and TRBJ1-5): DGGITQSPKYLFRKEGQNVTLSCEQNLNHDAMYWYRQDPGQGLRLIYYSQIVNDFQKGDIAEGYSVSREKKESFPLTVTSAQKNPTAFYLCASSRTGLTYSNQPQHFGDGTRLSIL.

The V call is TRBV11-1, the J call TRBJ2-1; a weak D match, TRBD1 (6 bases). Germline CDR1 SGHAT, CDR2 FQDESV (reference sequence). The CDR3 sequence is 16 residues long. Trimming took off 4 bases at V and 2 bases at J, with 15 bases between the two ends. The CDR3 here is CASSSQGRRTYNEQFF. In DNA form, the CDR3 reads TGTGCCAGCAGCTCACAGGGACGGAGGACCTACAATGAGCAGTTCTTC.

The V gene is TRBV27, the J gene TRBJ1-1, with 7 bases aligning to TRBD1. With 2 bases clipped from V and 7 bases from J, the junction kept 16 bases outside the gene matches. CDR1 MNHEY and CDR2 SMNVEV come from the germline V gene (reference sequence). The CDR3 covers 17 residues. The CDR3, as DNA: TGTGCCAGCAGTTTACACAGGGGCTCACTTAAGGAAGGTGAAGCTTTCTTT. It translates to CASSLHRGSLKEGEAFF.